This record concerns one T cell receptor beta chain sequence. This sample stems from a study of blood T cell repertoires in COVID-19. The germline V gene encodes CDR1 SNHLY and CDR2 FYNNEI. The CDR3 consists of 14 residues. The V end lost 3 bases, the J end lost 6 bases, and 13 bases lay between the germline ends. Using immunoSEQ multiplex PCR, the repertoire was profiled, and TCRdb retains in-frame clones only, with some absent. The sample contains 70,000 to 95,000 clones, about 90% of which appear only once. The sequenced sample consisted of peripheral blood. This TCR came from a woman aged 50 to 60 in a cohort sampled during active COVID-19. The chain is built from TRBV2 and TRBJ2-3; D uncertain. The CDR3: CASSEGYQADTQYF. As DNA, the CDR3 is TGTGCCAGCAGTGAGGGTTACCAGGCGGATACGCAGTATTTT.